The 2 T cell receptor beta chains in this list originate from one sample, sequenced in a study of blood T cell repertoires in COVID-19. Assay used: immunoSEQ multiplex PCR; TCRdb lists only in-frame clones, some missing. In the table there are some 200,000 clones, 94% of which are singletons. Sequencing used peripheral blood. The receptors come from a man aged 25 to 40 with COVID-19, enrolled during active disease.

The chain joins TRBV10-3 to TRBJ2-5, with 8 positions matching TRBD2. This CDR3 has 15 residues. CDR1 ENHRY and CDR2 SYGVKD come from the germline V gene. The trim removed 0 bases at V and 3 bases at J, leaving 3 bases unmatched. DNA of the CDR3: TGTGCCATCAGTGAGTCGCGGGGGGAAAAAGAGACCCAGTACTTC. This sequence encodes CAISESRGEKETQYF.

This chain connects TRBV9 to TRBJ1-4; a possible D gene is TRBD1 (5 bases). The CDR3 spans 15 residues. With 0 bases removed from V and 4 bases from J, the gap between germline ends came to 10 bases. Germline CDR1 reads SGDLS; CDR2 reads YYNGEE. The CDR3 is CASSVGQSLNEKLFF. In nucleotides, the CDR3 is TGTGCCAGCAGCGTAGGACAGTCTCTTAATGAAAAACTGTTTTTT.